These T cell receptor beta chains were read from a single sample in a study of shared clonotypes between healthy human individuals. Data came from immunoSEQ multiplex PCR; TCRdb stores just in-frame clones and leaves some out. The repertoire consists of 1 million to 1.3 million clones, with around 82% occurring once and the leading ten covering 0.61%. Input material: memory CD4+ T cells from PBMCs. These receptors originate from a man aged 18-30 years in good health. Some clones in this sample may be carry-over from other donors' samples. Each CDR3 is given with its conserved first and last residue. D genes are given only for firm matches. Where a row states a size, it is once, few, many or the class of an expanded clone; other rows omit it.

CDR3 protein: CASSTLGRSYEQYF; CDR3 DNA: TGTGCCAGCTCCACATTGGGCAGGTCCTACGAGCAGTACTTC; V gene: TRBV6-5; J gene: TRBJ2-7; D gene: .; clone size: .
CDR3 protein: CASSGQGGLDTQYF; CDR3 DNA: TGTGCCAGCAGTGGACAGGGCGGATTAGATACGCAGTATTTT; V gene: TRBV2; J gene: TRBJ2-3; D gene: TRBD1; clone size: .
CDR3 protein: CASWGQGPYEQYF; CDR3 DNA: TGTGCCAGCTGGGGACAGGGTCCCTACGAGCAGTACTTC; V gene: TRBV27; J gene: TRBJ2-7; D gene: TRBD1; clone size: .
CDR3 protein: CASSPTTPRTGIPDTQYF; CDR3 DNA: TGTGCCAGCAGCCCTACGACCCCCAGGACAGGGATACCAGATACGCAGTATTTT; V gene: TRBV11-2; J gene: TRBJ2-3; D gene: TRBD1; clone size: .
CDR3 protein: CASSTQNPGLAAYNEQFF; CDR3 DNA: TGTGCCAGTAGTACCCAGAATCCGGGACTAGCGGCCTACAATGAGCAGTTCTTC; V gene: TRBV19; J gene: TRBJ2-1; D gene: TRBD2; clone size: .
CDR3 protein: CASSQDLLGSSGNTIYF; CDR3 DNA: TGTGCCAGCAGCCAAGATCTTTTGGGGAGCTCTGGAAACACCATATATTTT; V gene: TRBV4-2; J gene: TRBJ1-3; D gene: .; clone size: .
CDR3 protein: CAISESGTSREQFF; CDR3 DNA: TGTGCCATCAGTGAGTCCGGGACTAGCCGTGAGCAGTTCTTC; V gene: TRBV10-3; J gene: TRBJ2-1; D gene: TRBD2; clone size: .
CDR3 protein: CASTSAGGDTQYF; CDR3 DNA: TGTGCCAGCACCTCTGCGGGAGGGGATACGCAGTATTTT; V gene: TRBV7-3; J gene: TRBJ2-3; D gene: TRBD2; clone size: .
CDR3 protein: CASSSAGVETQYF; CDR3 DNA: TGTGCCAGCAGTTCTGCGGGGGTCGAGACCCAGTACTTC; V gene: TRBV6-5; J gene: TRBJ2-5; D gene: TRBD2; clone size: many
CDR3 protein: CASSPIREQFF; CDR3 DNA: TGTGCCAGCAGCCCTATAAGGGAGCAGTTCTTC; V gene: TRBV7-9; J gene: TRBJ2-1; D gene: .; clone size: .
CDR3 protein: CASSRDGTGGYEQYF; CDR3 DNA: TGTGCCAGTAGTAGGGATGGGACAGGGGGCTATGAGCAGTACTTC; V gene: TRBV19; J gene: TRBJ2-7; D gene: TRBD1; clone size: .